This T cell receptor (beta chain) came from a study of cytomegalovirus exposure and HLA in healthy donors. Points from the study as a whole: TCR association rates varied by HLA locus in a later analysis, with DRB1 highest and HLA-C lowest. A later analysis reportedly found fewer N-insertions in an Asian-associated ancestry cluster than the approximately 670-donor mean. The authors listed approximately 150 TCR beta chains as cytomegalovirus-associated.

Deletions cut 6 bases from V and 6 bases from J, with 15 bases between. The CDR3 loop spans 14 amino acids. From germline, CDR1 is MNHEY and CDR2 SMNVEV (reference sequence). PCR used 60 Vbeta primers and 13 Jbeta primers. Method: immunoSEQ multiplex PCR; TCRdb's copy keeps in-frame clones and lacks some. Seen here are 65,000 to 95,000 clones, roughly 70% observed once, and the top ten hold roughly 12%. About this clone: Its target is not known.

The V call is TRBV27, the J call TRBJ1-5; D is possibly TRBD1 (6 bases). The material sequenced was PBMCs. The TCR was taken from a man between 65 and 85 years old in good health and CMV-seronegative. This CDR3 reads CASRATGFGQPQHF. As DNA, the CDR3 is TGTGCCAGCAGGGCTACAGGGTTCGGTCAGCCCCAGCATTTT.